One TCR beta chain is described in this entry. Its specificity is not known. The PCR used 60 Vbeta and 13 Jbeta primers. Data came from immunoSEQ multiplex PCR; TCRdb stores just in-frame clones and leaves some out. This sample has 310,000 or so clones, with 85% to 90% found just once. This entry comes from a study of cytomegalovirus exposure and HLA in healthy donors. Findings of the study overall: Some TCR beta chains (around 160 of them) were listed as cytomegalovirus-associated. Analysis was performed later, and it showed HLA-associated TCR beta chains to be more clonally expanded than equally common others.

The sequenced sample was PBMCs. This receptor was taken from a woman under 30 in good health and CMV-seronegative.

The DNA for the CDR3 is TGCGCCAGCAGTCGGGGGGCGCCCACCGGGGAGCTGTTTTTT. Amino acids: CASSRGAPTGELFF. The chain combines TRBV10-1 with TRBJ2-2; D may be TRBD2 (7 bases). Germline assignment: CDR1 WNHNN and CDR2 SYGVQD (reference sequence). Trimming removed 5 bases at V and 4 bases at J, with 11 bases between. This CDR3 spans 14 amino acids.